The 31 T cell receptor beta chains below all came from one sample that was sequenced in a study of blood T cell repertoires in COVID-19. TCRdb keeps only in-frame clones here, not all; method: immunoSEQ multiplex PCR. The table includes roughly 70,000 clones, 82% detected once. The sample was peripheral blood. Source of these receptors: a woman aged 60-75 years with acute or convalescent COVID-19.

This sequence joins TRBV18 and TRBJ1-2; 10 bases match TRBD1. Germline CDR1 KGHSH, CDR2 LQKENI. Trimming at V came to 2 bases and at J to 7 bases, leaving 7 bases not matched to a gene. The CDR3 sequence is 15 residues long. The CDR3 DNA is TGTGCCAGCTCACCATTCGGGGACAGGGGCTCTGGCTACACCTTC. Translation gives CASSPFGDRGSGYTF.

This chain joins TRBV2 and TRBJ2-7; TRBD1 aligns across 8 bases. This CDR3 spans 14 amino acids. The V gene end was trimmed by 5 bases and the J gene end by 2 bases; junction bases not matched to a gene: 5. Germline CDR1 and CDR2: SNHLY and FYNNEI. CDR3 in DNA: TGTGCCAGCAGTTGGACAGGGACAACCTACGAGCAGTACTTC. It yields the protein CASSWTGTTYEQYF.

V and J are TRBV29-1 and TRBJ2-7; 9 bases map to TRBD2. The junction had 7 bases not matched to a gene; V was cut back by 4 bases and J by 3 bases. The CDR3 has 14 amino acids. Germline assignment: CDR1 SQVTM and CDR2 ANQGSEA. CDR3 sequence reads: CSVGGGRGGYEQYF. The DNA of the CDR3 is TGCAGCGTTGGAGGCGGGAGGGGCGGCTACGAGCAGTACTTC.

The chain links TRBV11-2 to TRBJ1-1, with D unclear. Trimming removed 4 bases from V and 5 bases from J, with 11 bases in between. In germline, CDR1 is SGHAT, CDR2 FQNNGV. The CDR3 runs to 13 residues. This chain's CDR3 is CASSSRGRTEAFF. CDR3 DNA sequence: TGTGCCAGCAGCTCGAGAGGGAGGACTGAAGCTTTCTTT.

This chain connects TRBV19 to TRBJ2-1, with D possibly being TRBD2 (6 bases). The CDR3 sequence is 16 residues long. Trimming removed 3 bases from V and 1 base from J, with 13 bases in between. The germline V gene encodes CDR1 LNHDA and CDR2 SQIVND (reference sequence). This CDR3 is CASSILTSLSYNEQFF. The DNA of the CDR3 is TGTGCCAGTAGTATTCTCACTAGCTTGTCCTACAATGAGCAGTTCTTC. The full variable domain, rest sourced from reference TRBV19 and TRBJ2-1, is DGGITQSPKYLFRKEGQNVTLSCEQNLNHDAMYWYRQDPGQGLRLIYYSQIVNDFQKGDIAEGYSVSREKKESFPLTVTSAQKNPTAFYLCASSILTSLSYNEQFFGPGTRLTVL.

The V gene is TRBV28, the J gene TRBJ1-6; possibly TRBD1 for D (5 bases). Trimming stripped 4 bases from V and 8 bases from J, with 18 bases between. The length of the CDR3 is 16 residues. Germline loops: CDR1 MDHEN, CDR2 SYDVKM. The CDR3 spells CASSSGQGLGHSPLHF. The CDR3 coding sequence is TGTGCCAGCAGTTCCGGCCAGGGTTTGGGTCATTCACCCCTCCACTTT.

This chain uses TRBV12-5 with TRBJ2-7, with D maybe TRBD1 (6 bases). Trimming removed 5 bases from V and 3 bases from J, with 11 bases in between. Germline-derived CDR1 and CDR2 are LGHNT and FRNRAP. This CDR3 spans 13 amino acids. CDR3 sequence (DNA): TGTGCTAGTGGTCGGGACACTAACTACGAGCAGTACTTC. Translated: CASGRDTNYEQYF.

The chain combines TRBV5-1 with TRBJ2-1, with TRBD1 as a possible D gene (8 bases). The CDR3 contains 17 residues. Trimming removed 1 base at V and 5 bases at J, with 19 bases between. Germline CDR1 and CDR2: SGHRS and YFSETQ. CDR3 DNA: TGCGCCAGCAGCTTGTCTCCCCAGGGGGCGGGAGACAATGAGCAGTTCTTC. Residues: CASSLSPQGAGDNEQFF.

V and J are TRBV7-8 and TRBJ1-2; D remains unclear. This CDR3 is 13 amino acids long. CDR1 is SGHVS, CDR2 FQNEAQ, per germline. Between the trimmed V and J ends, which lost 3 bases and 8 bases, there was a span of 13 bases. In nucleotides, the CDR3 is TGTGCCAGCAGCTTCGACACGCGCAGGGGCTACACCTTC. Residues: CASSFDTRRGYTF.

This clone was counted only a few times. This chain uses TRBV28 with TRBJ1-1; D ambiguous. Germline V gene lookup returns CDR1 MDHEN and CDR2 SYDVKM. The ends were cut back, 6 bases at V and 1 base at J, with 15 bases in the middle. The CDR3 sequence is 15 residues long. CDR3 nucleotide sequence: TGTGCCAGCAGAGATTCGGGAAGGGCGAACACTGAAGCTTTCTTT. Its translation is CASRDSGRANTEAFF.

In regard to this clone: Other DNA sequences from this sample encode an identical CDR3 as well. This chain joins TRBV6-5 and TRBJ1-4; 8 bases fit TRBD1. CDR3 length equals 14 residues. The germline V gene has CDR1 MNHEY and CDR2 SVGAGI. Trimming took 6 bases from V and 5 from J; bases not matched to a gene: 5. The CDR3, as DNA: TGTGCCAGCAGGGGGACAGGCGACAATGAAAAACTGTTTTTT. Translation gives CASRGTGDNEKLFF.

Only a few counts were recorded for this clone. This sequence joins TRBV5-4 and TRBJ2-2, with D perhaps matching TRBD1 (5 bases). This CDR3 comprises 13 residues. Trimming stripped 4 bases from V and 5 bases from J, with 9 bases between. Germline V gene lookup returns CDR1 SGHNT and CDR2 YYREEE (reference sequence). The CDR3: CASSAYRTGELFF. In DNA, the CDR3 is TGTGCCAGCAGCGCATACAGGACCGGGGAGCTGTTTTTT.

The chain joins TRBV3-1 (or the pseudogene TRBV3-2) to TRBJ2-7, with TRBD2 matching 15 bases. V trimming: 4 bases; J trimming: 5 bases; junction bases outside the gene matches: 15. Germline V gene sequence: CDR1 LGHDT, CDR2 YNNKEL (reference sequence). The CDR3 has 19 amino acids. For the CDR3, the DNA is TGTGCCAGCAGCCCCTTGCCGGGACTAGCGGGAGGCACCGGTAACGAGCAGTACTTC. Translation gives CASSPLPGLAGGTGNEQYF.

This chain links TRBV29-1 with TRBJ2-1; 11 nucleotides line up with TRBD2. The V gene's germline CDR1 is SQVTM and CDR2 ANQGSEA. This CDR3 is 14 amino acids long. Unmatched junction bases numbered 3, after V lost 2 bases and J lost 6 bases. The CDR3, as DNA: TGCAGCGTTGAAATCCTAGCGGGAGGCAATGAGCAGTTCTTC. Translated, it gives CSVEILAGGNEQFF.

The rearrangement joins TRBV28 to TRBJ2-7; D uncertain. The germline gives CDR1 MDHEN, CDR2 SYDVKM. CDR3 size: 14 residues. The V end was cut by 2 bases, the J end by 3 bases, with 11 bases between. CDR3 in amino acids: CASSLQSIFYEQYF. The CDR3 DNA reads as TGTGCCAGCAGTTTACAGTCGATTTTCTACGAGCAGTACTTC.

This clone was observed a handful of times. The V gene is TRBV7-9, the J gene TRBJ2-3; 7 positions agree with TRBD2. The CDR3 length is 15 residues. Germline CDR1 is SEHNR and CDR2 is FQNEAQ (reference sequence). J was trimmed by 5 bases and V by 2 bases; bases with no gene match: 7. The CDR3 reads CASSLLVTGGDTQYF. The CDR3 DNA is TGTGCCAGCAGCTTATTAGTAACGGGGGGAGATACGCAGTATTTT.

This chain joins TRBV6-5 and TRBJ1-1, with 9 bases aligning to TRBD1. Trimming at V came to 6 bases and at J to 5 bases, leaving 4 bases not matched to a gene. Germline loops: CDR1 MNHEY, CDR2 SVGAGI. This CDR3 is built from 13 residues. CDR3 nucleotide sequence: TGTGCCAGCAGGATACAGGGGGCGACTGAAGCTTTCTTT. This encodes CASRIQGATEAFF.

The rearrangement joins TRBV25-1 to TRBJ2-5; TRBD2 matches 8 bases. The J segment lost 5 bases and the V segment lost 2 bases, leaving 7 bases of the junction unmatched. The CDR3 runs to 15 residues. The germline gives CDR1 MGHDK, CDR2 SYGVNS. Here the CDR3 DNA reads TGTGCCAGCAGTGAAGGGCTAGCGGGCGGGGAGACCCAGTACTTC. Translation: CASSEGLAGGETQYF.

A few counts support this clone. The chain joins TRBV5-1 to TRBJ2-1, with 11 bases aligning to TRBD2. The CDR3 totals 15 residues. Germline CDR1 is SGHRS and CDR2 is YFSETQ. After removal of 4 bases from V and 4 bases from J, the junction contained 4 bases not matched to a gene. The CDR3: CASSLLAGGYNEQFF. CDR3 DNA: TGCGCCAGCAGCCTCCTAGCGGGGGGTTACAATGAGCAGTTCTTC.

The chain recombines TRBV7-9 with TRBJ1-3, with TRBD1 as a possible D gene (5 bases). V was pared by 0 bases and J by 0 bases, with 9 bases between. Looked up from germline, CDR1 is SEHNR and CDR2 is FQNEAQ (reference sequence). This CDR3 has 16 amino acids. CDR3 DNA: TGTGCCAGCAGCTTAGCGGGGGGGAACTCTGGAAACACCATATATTTT. Translating it yields CASSLAGGNSGNTIYF.

The chain links TRBV19 to TRBJ2-5; 7 nucleotides line up with TRBD1. CDR1 is LNHDA and CDR2 is SQIVND in the germline V gene (reference sequence). Trimming at V came to 6 bases and at J to 1 base, leaving 11 bases not matched to a gene. The CDR3 is made up of 16 amino acids. In DNA form, the CDR3 reads TGTGCCAGTAGACTTTTCCTTGGGACAGTCCAAGAGACCCAGTACTTC. It is translated as CASRLFLGTVQETQYF.

This clone has a handful of counts. The V call is TRBV7-9, the J call TRBJ1-6, with D maybe TRBD1 (5 bases). The CDR3 has 16 residues. Germline values: CDR1 SEHNR, CDR2 FQNEAQ (reference sequence). V lost 1 base, J lost 0 bases, and 7 bases lay in between. CDR3 bases: TGTGCCAGCAGCTTAGGACAGAGCTCCTATAATTCACCCCTCCACTTT. This encodes CASSLGQSSYNSPLHF.

The rearrangement links TRBV9 to TRBJ1-4; maybe TRBD1 (5 bases). Germline assignment: CDR1 SGDLS and CDR2 YYNGEE. There are 18 residues in the CDR3. V lost 4 bases and J 0 bases, leaving 19 bases between the germline ends. The CDR3 region has the DNA TGTGCCAGCAGCCTAGGTAGTGGGGCGGTTGCAACTAATGAAAAACTGTTTTTT. Translating it yields CASSLGSGAVATNEKLFF.

This chain uses TRBV7-8 with TRBJ2-5; D is perhaps TRBD2 (6 bases). V was shortened by 8 bases and J by 4 bases, with 14 bases between the two germline ends. The CDR3 has 13 residues. Germline CDR1 is SGHVS and CDR2 is FQNEAQ. CDR3 bases: TGTGCCAGCCGAAGGGAGGTGGTAGAGACCCAGTACTTC. It is translated as CASRREVVETQYF.

V and J are TRBV29-1 and TRBJ2-7; TRBD1 aligns across 9 bases. With 6 bases clipped from V and 5 bases from J, the junction kept 5 bases outside the gene matches. This CDR3 has 12 amino acids. Germline V CDR1 and CDR2: SQVTM, ANQGSEA. The CDR3 loop is CSVGGQGNEQYF. The CDR3 bases are TGCAGCGTGGGTGGACAGGGGAACGAGCAGTACTTC.

J is TRBJ2-7 and V is TRBV29-1, with TRBD1 matching over 8 bases. The CDR3 spans 12 residues. The junction had 12 bases not matched to a gene; V was cut back by 7 bases and J by 10 bases. CDR1 is SQVTM and CDR2 is ANQGSEA in the germline V gene. The CDR3 DNA reads as TGCAGCGCAGCTGAGACAGGGGTATTCCAGTACTTC. Encoded protein: CSAAETGVFQYF.

The gene calls are TRBV5-5 and TRBJ2-7; perhaps TRBD1 as D (5 bases). Germline V gene lookup returns CDR1 SGHKS and CDR2 YYEKEE (reference sequence). The CDR3 length is 14 residues. Trimming stripped 4 bases from V and 2 bases from J, with 13 bases between. The CDR3 region has the DNA TGTGCCAGCAGCCCTACGACAGCTACCTACGAGCAGTACTTC. Protein sequence: CASSPTTATYEQYF.

The chain joins TRBV2 to TRBJ2-1; 10 nucleotides match TRBD2. Germline V gene data show CDR1 as SNHLY and CDR2 as FYNNEI. V lost 8 bases to trimming and J lost 6 bases; unmatched junction nucleotides: 7. This CDR3 comprises 14 residues. The CDR3 here is CASLRLAGVNEQFF. The CDR3 DNA reads as TGTGCCAGCCTGAGGCTAGCGGGGGTCAATGAGCAGTTCTTC. Looking up the rest from reference TRBV2 and TRBJ2-1 gives the full variable domain: EPEVTQTPSHQVTQMGQEVILRCVPISNHLYFYWYRQILGQKVEFLVSFYNNEISEKSEIFDDQFSVERPDGSNFTLKIRSTKLEDSAMYFCASLRLAGVNEQFFGPGTRLTVL.

The chain recombines TRBV19 with TRBJ1-5; D uncertain. The V and J ends lost 2 bases and 3 bases respectively, with 11 bases between them. Germline CDR1 is LNHDA and CDR2 is SQIVND (reference sequence). The CDR3 spans 15 residues. This CDR3 reads CASSISSVLNQPQHF. The CDR3 bases are TGTGCCAGTAGTATAAGTTCAGTGCTCAATCAGCCCCAGCATTTT. Based on the CDR3 plus reference TRBV19 and TRBJ1-5, the full variable domain is DGGITQSPKYLFRKEGQNVTLSCEQNLNHDAMYWYRQDPGQGLRLIYYSQIVNDFQKGDIAEGYSVSREKKESFPLTVTSAQKNPTAFYLCASSISSVLNQPQHFGDGTRLSIL.

Note on this clone: Other nucleotide sequences from this sample produce the same CDR3. V is TRBV28 and J is TRBJ1-2, with D unresolved. V lost 2 bases and J lost 6, with 4 bases in between. CDR3 length: 11 amino acids. The germline V gene encodes CDR1 MDHEN and CDR2 SYDVKM. This chain's CDR3 is CASSLRDGYTF. CDR3 sequence (DNA): TGTGCCAGCAGTTTACGTGATGGCTACACCTTC.

This sequence joins TRBV5-1 and TRBJ1-3, with D tentatively TRBD1 (6 bases). V lost 4 bases and J 9 bases, leaving 23 bases between the germline ends. The CDR3 totals 16 residues. The germline CDR1 and CDR2 sequences are SGHRS and YFSETQ. CDR3 sequence (DNA): TGCGCCAGCAGCCCCCGTTTGGGACATGGGTTACTCACCATATATTTT. Translated, it gives CASSPRLGHGLLTIYF.